Listed below are T cell receptor beta chains from one sample, sequenced in a study of T-cell reconstitution after alpha-beta-depleted transplantation in children. TCRdb ran MiXCR on the PCR reads and lists one entry per CDR3 protein. The table has some 830,000 distinct CDR3 sequences, roughly 15% seen once; the top ten hold roughly 5%. Sequenced material: PBMCs, mostly from graft donor cells, taken 360 days after TCRalphabeta/CD19-depleted stem cell transplant. These receptors all come from a male patient between 5 and 17 years old who had a stem cell transplant for acute lymphoblastic leukemia, so the T cells may come from the graft donor. CDR3s include the opening cysteine and the closing phenylalanine or tryptophan. D genes are given only for firm matches. Not all rows give a size; the values are once, few, many and, for expanded clones, a class.

clone_size,d_call,cdr3_length,j_call,v_call,cdr3_nt,cdr3_aa
-,TRBD1,18,TRBJ2-7,TRBV5-1,TGCGCCAGCAGCTTTGGAGACAGGGGACCTACCAGCTCCTACGAGCAGTACTTC,CASSFGDRGPTSSYEQYF
many,-,17,TRBJ2-4,TRBV10-2,TGCGCCAGCACCCCCTCCGGGGCGTGGGCTTCCAAAAACATTCAGTACTTC,CASTPSGAWASKNIQYF
many,TRBD1,14,TRBJ2-7,TRBV12-3/TRBV12-4,TGTGCCAGCACCCCTGGACAGGGATCCTACGAGCAGTACTTC,CASTPGQGSYEQYF
-,TRBD1,15,TRBJ2-2,TRBV29-1,TGCAGCGTCACTCCGGGACAGCGAAACACCGGGGAGCTGTTTTTT,CSVTPGQRNTGELFF
-,TRBD1,14,TRBJ1-2,TRBV20-1,TGCAGTGCTAGGAACGGACAGGAACGGTATGGCTACACCTTC,CSARNGQERYGYTF
-,TRBD2,15,TRBJ2-2,TRBV20-1,TGCAGTGCTAGAATAGCGGGAGAGGACACCGGGGAGCTGTTTTTT,CSARIAGEDTGELFF
-,TRBD1,15,TRBJ1-5,TRBV19,TGTGCCAGTAGGGGACAGGGGGCCAGCAATCAGCCCCAGCATTTT,CASRGQGASNQPQHF
few,-,13,TRBJ2-1,TRBV20-1,TGCAGTGCGACGCTGGGGATCTACAATGAGCAGTTCTTC,CSATLGIYNEQFF
-,TRBD1,17,TRBJ2-7,TRBV6-5,TGTGCCAGCAGTTTGACGGGACAGGGTCATACCTCCTACGAGCAGTACTTC,CASSLTGQGHTSYEQYF
few,TRBD1,14,TRBJ2-3,TRBV3-1,TGTGCCAGCAGCCATCAGGGGGCGGCAGATACGCAGTATTTT,CASSHQGAADTQYF
-,TRBD1,13,TRBJ2-1,TRBV9,TGTGCCAGCAGCGATCTTGGGACAGACGAGCAGTTCTTC,CASSDLGTDEQFF
few,TRBD2,19,TRBJ2-2,TRBV11-1,TGTGCCAGCAGCTCAGCTCCGGGACTAGCGGGAGTACGGTCCGGGGAGCTGTTTTTT,CASSSAPGLAGVRSGELFF
few,TRBD2,17,TRBJ2-3,TRBV5-1,TGCGCCAGCAGCTGGACACCGGGACTAGCGGGAGCAGATACGCAGTATTTT,CASSWTPGLAGADTQYF
-,-,14,TRBJ2-7,TRBV7-9,TGTGCCAGCAGCCCTAGGACAGAACGGAACGAGCAGTACTTC,CASSPRTERNEQYF
few,-,14,TRBJ2-5,TRBV7-6,TGTGCCAGCAGCTTAGTGTTTAGGCAGGAGACCCAGTACTTC,CASSLVFRQETQYF
-,-,15,TRBJ2-3,TRBV18,TGTGCCAGCTCACTATCCGGGACTTACACAGATACGCAGTATTTT,CASSLSGTYTDTQYF
-,TRBD2,13,TRBJ2-1,TRBV9,TGTGCCAGCAGCGTAGTTCATCCTAGCGGGCAGTTCTTC,CASSVVHPSGQFF
few,TRBD1,11,TRBJ1-2,TRBV29-1,TGCAGCGTACGGGACAGGGGTGGCTACACCTTC,CSVRDRGGYTF
few,TRBD1,12,TRBJ1-1,TRBV12-3/TRBV12-4,TGTGCCAGCAGATACGGGACAGGGGAAGCTTTCTTT,CASRYGTGEAFF
few,TRBD2,16,TRBJ2-3,TRBV6-1,TGTGCCAGCAGTCGTATAGCGGGAGTCCCGCCGGATACGCAGTATTTT,CASSRIAGVPPDTQYF
-,TRBD2,15,TRBJ2-7,TRBV5-1,TGCGCCAGCAGCTTGGAGGCTAGCGGTCCCTACGAGCAGTACTTC,CASSLEASGPYEQYF
-,TRBD2,15,TRBJ2-3,TRBV27,TGTGCCAGCGTCCCTCTAGCGGGAGGGGATGATACGCAGTATTTT,CASVPLAGGDDTQYF
few,-,13,TRBJ1-1,TRBV29-1,TGCAGCGTCGCACAGGGCGCGAACACTGAAGCTTTCTTT,CSVAQGANTEAFF
many,TRBD1,16,TRBJ2-7,TRBV4-1,TGCGCCAGCAGCCAAGTTCCCGGGACAGGGACCTACGAGCAGTACTTC,CASSQVPGTGTYEQYF
few,-,14,TRBJ2-4,TRBV28,TGTGCCAGCGCCTCCCTTGGGACCAAAAACATTCAGTACTTC,CASASLGTKNIQYF
-,-,17,TRBJ2-5,TRBV7-2,TGTGCCAGCAGCTTAGGAGTTAGGGGGTCAGGCCAAGAGACCCAGTACTTC,CASSLGVRGSGQETQYF
once,-,13,TRBJ2-7,TRBV20-1,TGCAGTGCTAGACCGCGGTACTCCTACGAGCAGTACTTC,CSARPRYSYEQYF
many,-,14,TRBJ2-7,TRBV10-3,TGTGCCATCAGTGAACGGGACACCTCCTACGAGCAGTACTTC,CAISERDTSYEQYF
few,-,16,TRBJ2-1,TRBV2,TGTGCCAGCAGCCCTTGGAGGCGGGCTCTATCCAATGAGCAGTTCTTC,CASSPWRRALSNEQFF
-,-,10,TRBJ2-7,TRBV20-1,TGCAGTGCTACGTCAGACGAGCAGTACTTC,CSATSDEQYF
many,-,15,TRBJ1-1,TRBV7-9,TGTGCCAGCAGCTTCTTCGGCCTTATGAACACTGAAGCTTTCTTT,CASSFFGLMNTEAFF
-,TRBD2,15,TRBJ2-1,TRBV12-3/TRBV12-4,TGTGCCAGCGGCCAATGGACTAGCGGATACAATGAGCAGTTCTTC,CASGQWTSGYNEQFF
few,-,13,TRBJ2-3,TRBV18,TGTGCCAGCTCGGAGGGGGTCACAGATACGCAGTATTTT,CASSEGVTDTQYF
few,-,10,TRBJ2-7,TRBV29-1,TGCAGCGTGGAGATCGACGAGCAGTACTTC,CSVEIDEQYF
-,-,15,TRBJ1-5,TRBV7-9,TGTGCCAGCAGCTTAGATTGGGGTGGCAATCAGCCCCAGCATTTT,CASSLDWGGNQPQHF
-,TRBD2,12,TRBJ2-3,TRBV4-1,TGCGCCAGCAGCCAACCCGGGACTACTCCAAATTTT,CASSQPGTTPNF